The 27 T cell receptor beta chains listed next were all sequenced from one sample in a study of response to subunit inactivated influenza vaccine. Each CDR3 protein gets one entry after TCRdb re-called the RT-PCR reads with MiXCR. The sample lists 300,000 to 350,000 distinct CDR3 sequences; over 20% were seen once. The sample in question was PBMCs from blood, obtained less than 22 months after vaccination. The receptor set was obtained from a man aged 50-75 years who received an inactivated influenza vaccine.

This chain joins TRBV4-2 and TRBJ2-5; no definite D call. Germline CDR1 and CDR2: LGHNA and YNFKEQ. The CDR3 is made up of 12 amino acids. V was trimmed by 0 bases and J by 5 bases, leaving 4 bases between them. The CDR3: CASSQDWETQYF. Here the CDR3 DNA reads TGTGCCAGCAGCCAAGACTGGGAGACCCAGTACTTC.

The CDR3 DNA reads as TGTGCCAGCTCCGGGGGTCCCCCCGGGGAGCTGTTTTTT. This translates into CASSGGPPGELFF. This chain connects TRBV18 to TRBJ2-2, with D maybe TRBD2 (6 bases). The germline gives CDR1 KGHSH, CDR2 LQKENI. The CDR3 covers 13 residues. V was cut by 6 bases and J by 6 bases, with 11 bases left in between.

This clonotype was seen a few times. The CDR3 region has the DNA TGCAGTGCTTCGATCCAGGGGATTGAAGCTTTCTTT. Its protein product is CSASIQGIEAFF. The chain joins TRBV20-1 to TRBJ1-1; D may be TRBD1 (6 bases). With 5 bases removed from V and 7 bases from J, the gap between germline ends came to 14 bases. The CDR3 is 12 amino acids. CDR1 DFQATT and CDR2 SNEGSKA come from the germline V gene (reference sequence).

This clonotype was counted only a few times. V is TRBV20-1 and J is TRBJ2-5; D is perhaps TRBD1 (5 bases). Germline loops: CDR1 DFQATT, CDR2 SNEGSKA (reference sequence). The length of the CDR3 is 14 residues. V was cut by 2 bases and J by 0 bases, with 10 bases left in between. The CDR3 spells CSARLRQNQETQYF. The DNA for the CDR3 is TGCAGTGCTAGACTTCGACAGAACCAAGAGACCCAGTACTTC.

In its sample, this clonotype was seen a few times. The chain is built from TRBV4-2 and TRBJ2-7; D is undetermined. The V and J ends lost 1 base and 1 base respectively, with 5 bases between them. Looked up from germline, CDR1 is LGHNA and CDR2 is YNFKEQ. The CDR3 runs to 13 residues. CDR3 bases: TGTGCCAGCAGCCAAGGATCGTCCTACGAGCAGTACTTC. This translates into CASSQGSSYEQYF.

This clonotype was seen just once. The rearrangement joins TRBV11-2 to TRBJ2-4; D is unclear. The CDR3 totals 13 residues. The V and J ends lost 2 bases and 4 bases respectively, with 6 bases between them. Germline assignment: CDR1 SGHAT and CDR2 FQNNGV. The CDR3 is CASSLTRKNIQYF. The CDR3 coding sequence is TGTGCCAGCAGCTTAACGAGAAAAAACATTCAGTACTTC.

The chain recombines TRBV7-8 with TRBJ1-4, with D tentatively TRBD1 (5 bases). Trimming took off 0 bases at V and 5 bases at J, with 10 bases between the two ends. The germline V gene encodes CDR1 SGHVS and CDR2 FQNEAQ. The CDR3 spans 15 residues. CDR3 in amino acids: CASSLARGGNEKLFF. In DNA, the CDR3 is TGTGCCAGCAGCTTAGCGCGGGGCGGGAATGAAAAACTGTTTTTT.

The chain recombines TRBV14 with TRBJ2-1; D may be TRBD2 (5 bases). This CDR3 has 16 residues. From germline, CDR1 is SGHDN and CDR2 FVKESK. Trimming stripped 0 bases from V and 4 bases from J, with 13 bases between. CDR3 residues: CASSQDLFTRYNEQFF. The CDR3 DNA is TGTGCCAGCAGCCAAGATCTTTTCACTAGATACAATGAGCAGTTCTTC.

V usage is TRBV7-9 and J usage is TRBJ2-5; 8 bases line up with TRBD2. Germline V lookup: CDR1 SEHNR, CDR2 FQNEAQ (reference sequence). With V trimmed by 7 bases and J by 2 bases, 6 bases remained unmatched. The CDR3 length is 14 residues. The CDR3 sequence: CASTRRGGQETQYF. The CDR3 coding sequence is TGTGCCAGCACTCGTCGGGGGGGTCAAGAGACCCAGTACTTC.

In its sample, this clonotype was seen a few times. This chain uses TRBV21-1 with TRBJ1-4. TRBV21-1 represents a pseudogene. This CDR3 region has 16 residues. The CDR3 protein is CASSKAAVTSNEKLFF. DNA of the CDR3: TGTGCCAGCAGCAAAGCGGCAGTGACCAGCAATGAAAAACTGTTTTTT.

The J gene is TRBJ1-3, the V gene TRBV12-3 or TRBV12-4, with no clear D. CDR3 length: 16 amino acids. Trimming cost V 0 bases and J 4 bases, with 13 bases left between them. CDR3 nucleotides: TGTGCCAGCAGTTTAGCGGTGGCCACGGTCGGAAACACCATATATTTT. Protein product: CASSLAVATVGNTIYF.

This chain links TRBV10-3 with TRBJ2-7, with 10 nucleotides matching TRBD2. The CDR3 sequence is 15 residues long. CDR1 and CDR2 (germline): ENHRY, SYGVKD. V lost 0 bases to trimming and J lost 3 bases; unmatched junction nucleotides: 2. The CDR3 loop is CAISESRTSGYEQYF. CDR3 nucleotide sequence: TGTGCCATCAGTGAGTCTCGGACTAGCGGCTACGAGCAGTACTTC.

This clonotype was seen a handful of times. The chain employs TRBV6-4 and TRBJ1-6; D may be TRBD1 (5 bases). Germline CDR1 and CDR2: MRHNA and SNTAGT. The CDR3 length is 16 residues. V was clipped by 11 bases and J by 6 bases, with 23 bases between them. CDR3 protein: CALGGAGVEGNSPLHF. The CDR3, as DNA: TGTGCCTTGGGCGGTGCGGGGGTGGAGGGTAATTCACCCCTCCACTTT.

V gene TRBV13 combines with J gene TRBJ2-7; D is perhaps TRBD1 or TRBD2 (6 bases each). The CDR3 covers 13 residues. CDR1 and CDR2 from the germline V gene are PRHDT and FYEKMQ (reference sequence). V lost 1 base to trimming and J lost 5 bases, with 9 bases between them. The CDR3 region is CASSLEEGDEQYF. In DNA, the CDR3 is TGTGCCAGCAGCTTAGAGGAGGGGGACGAGCAGTACTTC.

The chain is built from TRBV12-3 or TRBV12-4 and TRBJ2-3; 7 nucleotides match TRBD2. With 1 base clipped from V and 3 bases from J, the junction kept 10 bases outside the gene matches. The CDR3 spans 17 residues. As DNA, the CDR3 is TGTGCCAGCAGTTTAGGGCTAGCGGTTGTGTTTACAGATACGCAGTATTTT. Its translation is CASSLGLAVVFTDTQYF.

The chain carries TRBV5-6 and TRBJ2-2; 10 bases are shared with TRBD1. This CDR3 is built from 16 residues. Germline CDR1 is SGHDT and CDR2 is YYEEEE. V lost 4 bases to trimming and J lost 5 bases; unmatched junction nucleotides: 8. The CDR3 sequence: CASSRDWTGGTGELFF. The CDR3 DNA sequence: TGTGCCAGCAGCAGGGATTGGACAGGGGGAACCGGGGAGCTGTTTTTT.

Only a few counts were recorded for this clonotype. The V call is TRBV29-1, the J call TRBJ2-3, with a weak D call TRBD2 (6 bases). Germline values: CDR1 SQVTM, CDR2 ANQGSEA. The CDR3 has 15 residues. Trimming removed 2 bases from V and 3 bases from J, with 15 bases in between. CDR3 nucleotides: TGCAGCGTTGAAAGGACGGGAGCGGGTACAGATACGCAGTATTTT. Translating gives CSVERTGAGTDTQYF.

This clonotype was recorded many times. The rearrangement links TRBV4-2 to TRBJ1-5, with a possible D match to TRBD1 (6 bases). Germline V gene sequence: CDR1 LGHNA, CDR2 YNFKEQ. This CDR3 is 17 amino acids long. Between the trimmed V and J ends, which lost 6 bases and 0 bases, there was a span of 18 bases. The CDR3 nucleotides read TGTGCCAGCAGTCCTAAATCGGGGGCGGATAGCAATCAGCCCCAGCATTTT. As protein: CASSPKSGADSNQPQHF.

The chain carries TRBV28 and TRBJ1-4; possible D gene TRBD1, 5 bases. V lost 6 bases, J lost 0 bases, and 8 bases lay in between. The CDR3 runs 14 residues. Germline V CDR1 and CDR2: MDHEN, SYDVKM. The CDR3 sequence is CASRVGATNEKLFF. CDR3 nucleotide sequence: TGTGCCAGCAGGGTGGGGGCAACTAATGAAAAACTGTTTTTT. The whole variable domain, remainder taken from reference TRBV28 and TRBJ1-4, is DVKVTQSSRYLVKRTGEKVFLECVQDMDHENMFWYRQDPGLGLRLIYFSYDVKMKEKGDIPEGYSVSREKKERFSLILESASTNQTSMYLCASRVGATNEKLFFGSGTQLSVL.

This clonotype was counted only a few times. V is TRBV7-3 and J is TRBJ2-1; 7 nucleotides line up with TRBD1. Looked up from germline, CDR1 is SGHTA and CDR2 is FQGTGA. Trimming at V came to 6 bases and at J to 14 bases, leaving 10 bases not matched to a gene. This CDR3 spans 12 amino acids. CDR3 loop: CASRNPGDSEFF. CDR3 DNA sequence: TGTGCCAGCAGGAACCCCGGGGACAGCGAGTTCTTC.

Only a few counts were recorded for this clonotype. CDR3 protein: CASSPPAGSNEKLFF. In nucleotides, the CDR3 is TGTGCCAGCTCACCACCCGCCGGGTCTAATGAAAAACTGTTTTTT. The chain carries TRBV18 and TRBJ1-4, with unresolved D. V was cut by 0 bases and J by 3 bases, with 8 bases left in between. CDR3 length: 15 amino acids. The germline CDR1 and CDR2 sequences are KGHSH and LQKENI.

The chain is built from TRBV18 and TRBJ2-2, with D maybe TRBD1 (6 bases). Trimming took 4 bases from V and 5 from J, leaving 8 bases between them. Per the germline V gene, CDR1 is KGHSH and CDR2 is LQKENI. This CDR3 has 13 amino acids. CDR3 DNA: TGTGCCAGCTCACAAGGACAGACCGGGGAGCTGTTTTTT. It yields the protein CASSQGQTGELFF.

There are many counts of this clonotype. The chain recombines TRBV27 with TRBJ1-6, with a tentative D call TRBD1 (5 bases). With 5 bases removed from V and 0 bases from J, the gap between germline ends came to 14 bases. CDR3 length: 17 residues. CDR1 MNHEY and CDR2 SMNVEV come from the germline V gene (reference sequence). The CDR3 sequence is CASSRSARGSYNSPLHF. In DNA form, the CDR3 reads TGTGCCAGCAGTCGGAGCGCGAGGGGCTCCTATAATTCACCCCTCCACTTT.

There are many counts of this clonotype. The J gene is TRBJ1-2, the V gene TRBV14; no definite D call. Germline loops: CDR1 SGHDN, CDR2 FVKESK. This CDR3 region has 15 residues. Trimming removed 3 bases at V and 7 bases at J, with 18 bases between. CDR3: CASSQTSTQTRGYTF. The CDR3 bases are TGTGCCAGCAGCCAGACGAGTACCCAAACGCGTGGCTACACCTTC. Full variable domain (missing parts from reference TRBV14 and TRBJ1-2): EAGVTQFPSHSVIEKGQTVTLRCDPISGHDNLYWYRRVMGKEIKFLLHFVKESKQDESGMPNNRFLAERTGGTYSTLKVQPAELEDSGVYFCASSQTSTQTRGYTFGSGTRLTVV.

This clonotype has just a few counts. The chain links TRBV15 to TRBJ1-5, with unresolved D. Germline V gene data show CDR1 as LNHNV and CDR2 as YYDKDF (reference sequence). Between the trimmed V and J ends, which lost 4 bases and 2 bases, there was a span of 6 bases. The CDR3 sequence is 13 residues long. The CDR3 region is CATSNLGNQPQHF. CDR3 coding DNA: TGTGCCACCAGCAATTTGGGCAATCAGCCCCAGCATTTT.

This clonotype was seen a handful of times. V usage is TRBV28 and J usage is TRBJ1-5, with 7 bases lining up with TRBD1. The V and J ends lost 5 bases and 4 bases, in that order; junction bases with no gene match: 8. Germline V gives CDR1 MDHEN, CDR2 SYDVKM. This CDR3 region has 15 residues. The CDR3 protein is CASSGLGTDNQPQHF. CDR3 nucleotide sequence: TGTGCCAGCAGTGGGTTGGGGACAGATAATCAGCCCCAGCATTTT.

Only a few counts were recorded for this clonotype. The chain combines TRBV5-1 with TRBJ2-3, with a weak D call TRBD1 (5 bases). CDR3 size: 16 residues. The V end was cut by 0 bases, the J end by 3 bases, with 14 bases between. Germline CDR1 SGHRS, CDR2 YFSETQ. CDR3 in DNA: TGCGCCAGCAGCTTGGCGCCAACAAGGGGAACAGATACGCAGTATTTT. Its protein product is CASSLAPTRGTDTQYF. Drawing the rest from reference TRBV5-1 and TRBJ2-3, the complete variable domain is KAGVTQTPRYLIKTRGQQVTLSCSPISGHRSVSWYQQTPGQGLQFLFEYFSETQRNKGNFPGRFSGRQFSNSRSEMNVSTLELGDSALYLCASSLAPTRGTDTQYFGPGTRLTVL.